This TCR beta chain was captured in a study of T-cell memory formation after mild COVID-19. TCRdb ran MiXCR on the 5' RACE reads and lists one entry per CDR3 protein. The sample shows approximately 300,000 distinct CDR3 sequences, more than 15% of them seen only once. Germline assignment: CDR1 SGHKS and CDR2 YYEKEE (reference sequence). The ends were cut back, 0 bases at V and 10 bases at J, with 8 bases in the middle. The CDR3 spans 13 residues. Sequenced sample: PBMCs or a T cell subset sorted from them (not recorded which). This clonotype originated in a young man who had mild COVID-19 (a few samples of this study predate the infection). Cell type and time point are not known. The genes are TRBV5-5 and TRBJ1-6; D not resolved. The CDR3 DNA follows: TGTGCCAGCAGCTTGGGTAGGGTATCACCCCTCCACTTT. Amino acids: CASSLGRVSPLHF. The full variable domain, in which reference TRBV5-5 and TRBJ1-6 provide the parts outside the CDR3, is DAGVTQSPTHLIKTRGQQVTLRCSPISGHKSVSWYQQVLGQGPQFIFQYYEKEERGRGNFPDRFSARQFPNYSSELNVNALLLGDSALYLCASSLGRVSPLHFGNGTRLTVT.